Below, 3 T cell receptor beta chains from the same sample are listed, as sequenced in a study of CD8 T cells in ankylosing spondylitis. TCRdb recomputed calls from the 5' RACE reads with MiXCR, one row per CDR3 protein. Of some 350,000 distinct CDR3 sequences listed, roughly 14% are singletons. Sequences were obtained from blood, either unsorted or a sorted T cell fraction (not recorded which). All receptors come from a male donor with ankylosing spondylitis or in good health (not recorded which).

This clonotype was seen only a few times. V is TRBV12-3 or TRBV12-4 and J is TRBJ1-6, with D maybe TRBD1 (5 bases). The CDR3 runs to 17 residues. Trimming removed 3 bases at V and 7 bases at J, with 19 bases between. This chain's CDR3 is CASSFLVQVGGNSPLHF. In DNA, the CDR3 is TGTGCCAGCAGTTTTTTGGTTCAGGTCGGGGGGAATTCACCCCTCCACTTT.

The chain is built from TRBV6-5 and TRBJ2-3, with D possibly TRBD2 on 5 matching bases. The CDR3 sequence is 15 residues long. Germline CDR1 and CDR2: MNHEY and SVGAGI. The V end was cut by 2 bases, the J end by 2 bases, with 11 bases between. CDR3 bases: TGTGCCAGCAGTTACGGGCGGGCGCCCACAGATACGCAGTATTTT. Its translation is CASSYGRAPTDTQYF.

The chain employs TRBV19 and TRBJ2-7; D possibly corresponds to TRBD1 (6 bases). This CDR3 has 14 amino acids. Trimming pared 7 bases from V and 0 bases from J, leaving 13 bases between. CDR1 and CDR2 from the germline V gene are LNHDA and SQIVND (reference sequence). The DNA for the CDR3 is TGTGCCAGTAAGGAACAGGGCCCCTCCTACGAGCAGTACTTC. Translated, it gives CASKEQGPSYEQYF.